This entry features one TCR beta chain sequence. CDR3 length equals 14 residues. Trimming pared 8 bases from V and 1 base from J, leaving 12 bases between. CDR1 and CDR2 from the germline V gene are SEHNR and FQNEAQ (reference sequence). Measured with immunoSEQ multiplex PCR; TCRdb has only the in-frame clones, and not every one. Of under 150,000 clones detected, around nine tenths appear once; the ten largest clones hold approximately 9.6%. The sample originates from a study of T cell responses to AZD1222 COVID-19 vaccine. The TCR was taken from an adult in good health. V gene TRBV7-9 combines with J gene TRBJ1-3; possible D gene TRBD1, 5 bases. This sample comprised peripheral blood, obtained on day 0 of AZD1222 vaccination. CDR3 amino acids: CASSTGASGNTIYF. The CDR3 DNA is TGTGCCAGCTCCACCGGGGCATCTGGAAACACCATATATTTT.